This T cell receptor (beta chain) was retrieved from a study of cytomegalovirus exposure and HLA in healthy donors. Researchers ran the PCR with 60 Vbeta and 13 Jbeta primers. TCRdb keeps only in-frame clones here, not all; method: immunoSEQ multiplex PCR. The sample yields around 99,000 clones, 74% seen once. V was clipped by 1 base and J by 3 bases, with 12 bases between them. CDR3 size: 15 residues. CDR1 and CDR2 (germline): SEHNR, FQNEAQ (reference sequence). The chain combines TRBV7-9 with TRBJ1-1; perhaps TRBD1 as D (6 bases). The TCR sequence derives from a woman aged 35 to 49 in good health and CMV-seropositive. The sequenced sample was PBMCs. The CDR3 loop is CASSLDPRGYTEAFF. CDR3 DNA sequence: TGTGCCAGCAGCTTAGATCCCAGGGGCTACACTGAAGCTTTCTTT.